This TCR beta chain was sequenced for a study of cytomegalovirus exposure and HLA in healthy donors (dated by TCRdb to about 2017). Some background on the complete study: According to an earlier analysis of around 600 of the donors, 150 million to 200 million T cells yielded 117 million unique TCR beta sequences and less than 300 Gb of sequence data. An early release covering just under 650 HLA-typed donors comprised about 300 gigabases of sequencing data and some 79 million unique TCR sequences. Of the 300 to 400 genotyped donors, 81% fell in the genetic ancestry cluster associated with self-reported Caucasian donors. The study aimed to test whether cataloging public T cell receptors could reveal signatures of past pathogen exposure. Using immunosequencing, the study profiled T cell repertoires from about 650 subjects and related those repertoires to cytomegalovirus serostatus. Besides the first cohort of approximately 670 subjects, a separate validation cohort made up of 120 different subjects was used. To predict cytomegalovirus infection status, the study combined high-throughput TCR immunosequencing, statistical association of individual TCRs with disease status, and machine learning. In a later analysis, previously published TCR beta repertoires from 500 to 750 donors were re-analyzed and high-resolution HLA genotyping was added so that TCR occurrence patterns could be studied. Rather than drawing on any new phenotypic data, the later analysis identified candidate immune exposures from TCR beta sequences and the way those sequences occurred across donors. An earlier analysis of several hundred of the donors applied high-throughput TCR beta sequencing to assess whether each TCR beta V gene segment acted as functional or pseudogenic. Alongside the repertoire data, information on donor age, sex, ethnicity and CMV serostatus was compiled. A later genetic analysis took genome-wide SNP genotypes for about 55% of the 666 donors and used that subset as a discovery cohort. All discovery cohort repertoires had been generated on a single sequencing platform. Both class I and class II loci were covered by HLA typing, at four-digit resolution. The number of donors typed differed by locus, with roughly 620-630 for A, B, C, DRB1 and DQB1, roughly 520 for DQA1, over 600 for DPA1, and some 450 for DPB1. Because of strong linkage in the cohort, roughly five DR-DQ haplotypes were treated as single units for association and clustering. Among some 410 genotyped donors of the cohort, an average of approximately 240,000 unique TCR beta nucleotide sequences were sequenced per donor, roughly 20% of them non-productive.

CDR1 and CDR2 were assigned from the germline V gene as MNHEY and SVGAGI. From the cysteine up to the phenylalanine, the CDR3 has a length of 15 residues. Left in the record is the CDR3 DNA by itself, 45 bases read in frame from the first base. Trimming at the junction amounts to 2 bases on V and 5 bases on J, and the germline ends lie 15 bases apart. Library creation used the immunoSEQ multiplex PCR assay. For the multiplex PCR, a mixture combining 60 forward primers for TCR Vbeta segments and 13 reverse primers for TCR Jbeta segments was used. Amplification of the CDR3 region of rearranged TCR beta genes was performed with a multiplex PCR assay on genomic DNA. The amplified TCR beta libraries were sequenced on the Illumina HiSeq System as 87-base-pair reads. Regarding the original processing steps: A later analysis counted about 80 million unique TCR beta chains across the 690 or so repertoires, and some 11 million of these chains were shared by at least two donors. Raw reads were error-corrected and collapsed into unique sequences by a nearest-neighbor algorithm in which closely related sequences were merged to remove PCR and sequencing errors. V, D and J gene segments were assigned by aligning CDR3 sequences to IMGT reference sequences. For a sequence to be retained, a match of at least six nucleotides was required to both a V gene segment and a J gene segment. A rearrangement was called productive if the CDR3 had no stop codons and remained in frame with V and J, and every other rearrangement was called non-productive. CDR3 was defined by IMGT convention, running from the second conserved V-encoded cysteine to the conserved J-encoded phenylalanine. Sequences without an unambiguous match to a single V gene segment were excluded from the earlier analysis of several hundred of the donors. An earlier analysis of approximately 590 of the donors classified V segments as functional when productive rearrangements were above 56.7% and as segregating when the standard deviation between donors was above 5%. A statistical classification framework was built for diagnosing cytomegalovirus status from the catalog of TCR beta chain sequences. A later analysis assigned V and J genes by comparing TCR nucleotide sequences with IMGT/GENE-DB human TR gene sequences. The TCRdist pipeline was used in a later analysis to assign CDR3 sequences and most-parsimonious VDJ recombination scenarios. A later analysis defined each TCR beta chain by its CDR3 amino acid sequence plus V-gene family, and excluded reads lacking a unique V-gene family. A later analysis removed 450 to 600 highly shared, low-generation-probability nucleotide sequences to deal with suspected cross-contamination and a sequencing artifact. A later analysis calculated a clonal expansion index for each public chain from normalized within-repertoire ranks of inferred template counts. In a later analysis, generation probabilities were computed with a VDJ recombination model fitted to out-of-frame rearrangements, and the resulting probabilities were checked against IGoR. Hypergeometric tests were used in a later analysis to score TCR-TCR, TCR-HLA and TCR-CMV co-occurrence, with a repertoire-size bias correction applied to the TCR pairs. In a later analysis, false discovery rates were estimated by permuting HLA or CMV assignments 20 times. In a later analysis, co-occurring TCRs were grouped using DBSCAN, with TCRdist sequence similarity added in when clustering inside HLA-allele-positive subsets. Co-occurrence clustering excluded repertoires with fewer than 30,000 or more than 120,000 public chains, plus five with anomalous nucleotide sharing. This is the immuneACCESS table as TCRdb keeps it, with only in-frame sequences that have V and J called. A part of the clones is gone; compared with another copy, unresolved V genes explain less than half, and the rest is unexplained. Clone size and the V and J calls come from that table; the DNA yielded D and trimming. The sample table contains roughly 170,000 clones; only one count was recorded for approximately 78% of them. The top ten clones comprise approximately 0.8% of the sample.

The cohort consisted of 600 to 700 healthy bone marrow donors. All cohort members were sampled while nominally healthy, although unrecorded immune exposures were likely present. The donor was CMV seronegative and belonged to the group of approximately 320 seronegative cohort members. Every donor gave a peripheral blood sample, and the peripheral blood mononuclear cells from that sample were used for TCR beta sequencing. Genomic DNA extraction from the blood cell samples was performed with the Qiagen DNeasy Blood Extraction Kit. The investigation overall reported the following: A later genetic analysis associated a missense DCLRE1C variant with V-gene and J-gene trimming of TCR beta chains, and an independent cohort replicated the association. When HLA alleles, especially DR and DQ, strongly co-occurred, TCR associations were difficult to assign to individual alleles. A cluster of highly shared sequence variants was judged likely to represent a technical artifact of the sequencing pipeline. The presence/absence analyses assumed that sequencing depth was roughly uniform across donors, and that assumption may not be true. A further reported finding was that TCR beta sequences accurately predicted the HLA-A and HLA-B alleles for most subjects in the first cohort. Most TCR sequences were observed very rarely across donors, whereas some public TCRs were present in many individuals. The 87-base-pair reads could not distinguish some IMGT-functional V segments, including TRBV6-2 and TRBV6-3, so those segments were excluded. In both the original and validation cohorts, the classifier was reported to diagnose cytomegalovirus status with high specificity and sensitivity. A later analysis found that most CMV-associated TCR beta chains appeared HLA-restricted, with HLA associations seemingly driven largely by CMV exposure. The only immune exposure information available for the cohort was CMV serostatus. In a later analysis, several top co-occurrence clusters were reported to appear linked to parvovirus B19, influenza, CMV and Epstein-Barr virus. Because counts were too low, about 18 rarely observed V segments, including chromosome 9 orphons, were excluded from the earlier analysis of 587 of the donors. Because HLA typing was missing for some donors at each locus, association tests included only the typed subset. In the study, 150 to 200 TCR beta chains were listed as associated with cytomegalovirus. This cohort had only TCR beta chains sequenced, and the lack of alpha or paired-chain data limited which features could be detected. According to a later genetic analysis, donors in an Asian-associated ancestry cluster had fewer N-insertions in productive TCRs than the roughly 670-donor mean. Three of the identified cytomegalovirus-associated TCR beta chains were confirmed in vitro to be specific for cytomegalovirus antigens. At a false discovery rate of 0.05, a later analysis linked under 20,000 TCR beta sequences to specific HLA alleles. Correlated functional status among segregating V segments might be attributable to linkage disequilibrium, but an unknown experimental factor could not be ruled out. In a later analysis, HLA-associated TCR beta chains were found to be more clonally expanded and to have lower generation probabilities than equally common non-associated chains. Broadly in line with IMGT annotations, most TCR beta V segments showed up in productive rearrangements about 90% or about 30% of the time in an earlier analysis of around 550 of the donors. According to a later analysis, TCR association rates differed among HLA loci, with DRB1 alleles showing the most associated TCRs and HLA-C alleles showing the fewest. The authors suggested that the approach could potentially be generalized to other disease states and immunological phenotypes.

Notes on this clone: It lacks a known antigen. It has no much larger one-base neighbor in the sample; base qualities were not kept.

Sample: PBMCs. This sequence was found in a woman between 18 and 29 years old in good health and CMV-seronegative. The chain uses TRBV6-5 and TRBJ2-5, and TRBD1 may be the D gene, going by 5 matching bases. The nucleotides are TGTGCCAGCAGTTACAGGGGCACCGTGGGCGAGACCCAGTACTTC. It codes for CASSYRGTVGETQYF.